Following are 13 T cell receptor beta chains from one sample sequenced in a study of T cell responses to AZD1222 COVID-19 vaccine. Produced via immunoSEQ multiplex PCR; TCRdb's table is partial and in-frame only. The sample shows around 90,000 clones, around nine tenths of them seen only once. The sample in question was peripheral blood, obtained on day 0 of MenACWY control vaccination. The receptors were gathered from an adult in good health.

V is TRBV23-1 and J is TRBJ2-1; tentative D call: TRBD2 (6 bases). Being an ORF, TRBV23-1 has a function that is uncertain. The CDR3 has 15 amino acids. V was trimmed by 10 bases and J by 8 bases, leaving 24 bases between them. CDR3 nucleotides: TGCGCCATCCGGGACGTCTGGACTATTATGGATGAGCAGTTCTTC. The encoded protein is CAIRDVWTIMDEQFF.

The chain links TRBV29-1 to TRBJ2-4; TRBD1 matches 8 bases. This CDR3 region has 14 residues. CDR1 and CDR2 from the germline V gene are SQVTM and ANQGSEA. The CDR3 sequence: CSPPGQVDKNIQYF. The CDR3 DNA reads TGCAGTCCCCCGGGACAGGTTGACAAAAACATTCAGTACTTC. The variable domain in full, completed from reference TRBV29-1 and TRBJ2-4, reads SAVISQKPSRDICQRGTSLTIQCQVDSQVTMMFWYRQQPGQSLTLIATANQGSEATYESGFVIDKFPISRPNLTFSTLTVSNMSPEDSSIYLCSPPGQVDKNIQYFGAGTRLSVL.

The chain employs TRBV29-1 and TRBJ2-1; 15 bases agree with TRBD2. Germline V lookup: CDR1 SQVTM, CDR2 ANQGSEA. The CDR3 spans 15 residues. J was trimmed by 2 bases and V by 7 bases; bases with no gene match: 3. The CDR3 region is CSGGLAGGTYNEQFF. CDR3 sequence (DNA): TGCAGCGGGGGACTAGCGGGAGGTACCTACAATGAGCAGTTCTTC.

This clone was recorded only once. The CDR3 DNA sequence: TGTGCCAGCAGCTCGAACCGGGACAGGTGGTTCTACCACGAGCAGTACTTC. Encoded protein: CASSSNRDRWFYHEQYF. The chain is built from TRBV11-2 and TRBJ2-7, with 8 bases identical to TRBD1. Trimming removed 4 bases from V and 5 bases from J; junction bases left unmatched: 16. There are 17 residues in the CDR3. The V gene's germline CDR1 is SGHAT and CDR2 FQNNGV. Complete variable domain (other parts from reference TRBV11-2 and TRBJ2-7): EAGVAQSPRYKIIEKRQSVAFWCNPISGHATLYWYQQILGQGPKLLIQFQNNGVVDDSQLPKDRFSAERLKGVDSTLKIQPAKLEDSAVYLCASSSNRDRWFYHEQYFGPGTRLTVT.

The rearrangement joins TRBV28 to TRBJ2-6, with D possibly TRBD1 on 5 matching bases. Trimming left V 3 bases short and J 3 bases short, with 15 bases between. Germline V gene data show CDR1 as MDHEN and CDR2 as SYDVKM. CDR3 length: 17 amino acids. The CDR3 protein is CASSLDIGLGGANVLTF. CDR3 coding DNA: TGTGCCAGCAGTTTGGACATTGGGTTGGGTGGGGCCAACGTCCTGACTTTC.

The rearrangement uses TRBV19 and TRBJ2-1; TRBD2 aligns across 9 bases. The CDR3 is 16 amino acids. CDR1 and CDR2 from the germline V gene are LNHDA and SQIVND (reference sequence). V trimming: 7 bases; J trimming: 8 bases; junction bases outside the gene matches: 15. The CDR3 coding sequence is TGTGCCAGTAAGATCCCCCGGGGTAGCGGGAGTTATGAGCAGTTCTTC. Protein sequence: CASKIPRGSGSYEQFF.

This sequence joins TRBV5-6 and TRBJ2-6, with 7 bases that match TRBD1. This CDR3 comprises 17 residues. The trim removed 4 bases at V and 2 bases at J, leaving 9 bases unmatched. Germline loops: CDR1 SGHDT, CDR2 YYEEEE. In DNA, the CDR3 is TGTGCCAGCAGCCCTTTTGGGCAGGGGGCTGGGGCCAACGTCCTGACTTTC. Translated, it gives CASSPFGQGAGANVLTF.

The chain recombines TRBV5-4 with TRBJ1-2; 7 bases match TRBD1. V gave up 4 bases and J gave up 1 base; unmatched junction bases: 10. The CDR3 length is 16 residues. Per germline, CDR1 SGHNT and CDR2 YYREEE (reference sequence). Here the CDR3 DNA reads TGTGCCAGCAGCATAGGGCCCGGGGACAGTAACTATGGCTACACCTTC. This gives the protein CASSIGPGDSNYGYTF.

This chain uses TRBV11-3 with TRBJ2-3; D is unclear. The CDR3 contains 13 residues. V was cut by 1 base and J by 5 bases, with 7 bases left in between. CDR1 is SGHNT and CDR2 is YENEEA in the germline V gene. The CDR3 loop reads CASSLGTQDTQYF. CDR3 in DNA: TGTGCCAGCAGCTTAGGGACCCAAGATACGCAGTATTTT.

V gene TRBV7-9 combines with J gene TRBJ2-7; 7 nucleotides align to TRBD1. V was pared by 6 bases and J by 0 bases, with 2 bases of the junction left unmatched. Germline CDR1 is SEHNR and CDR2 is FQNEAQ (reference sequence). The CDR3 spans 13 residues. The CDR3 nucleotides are TGTGCCAGCAGTAGGGACAGCTCCTACGAGCAGTACTTC. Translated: CASSRDSSYEQYF.

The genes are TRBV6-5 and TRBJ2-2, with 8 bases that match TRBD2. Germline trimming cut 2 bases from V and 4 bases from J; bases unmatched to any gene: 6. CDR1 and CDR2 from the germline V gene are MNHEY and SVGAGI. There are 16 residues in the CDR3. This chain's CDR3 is CASSYESGRVTGELFF. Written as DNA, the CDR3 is TGTGCCAGCAGTTACGAGAGCGGGAGAGTCACCGGGGAGCTGTTTTTT.

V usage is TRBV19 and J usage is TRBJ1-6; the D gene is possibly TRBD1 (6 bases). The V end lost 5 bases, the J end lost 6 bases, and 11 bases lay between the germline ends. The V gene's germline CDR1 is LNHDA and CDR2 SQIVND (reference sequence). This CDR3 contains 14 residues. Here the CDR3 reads CASSPNRANSPLHF. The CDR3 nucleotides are TGTGCCAGTAGTCCTAACAGGGCTAATTCACCCCTCCACTTT.

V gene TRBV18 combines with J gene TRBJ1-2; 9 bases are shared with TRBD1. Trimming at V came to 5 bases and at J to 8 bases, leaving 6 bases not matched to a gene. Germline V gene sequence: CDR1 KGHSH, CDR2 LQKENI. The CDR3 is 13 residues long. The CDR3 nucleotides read TGTGCCAGCTCAGAGGGACAGGGTGGCGGCTACACCTTC. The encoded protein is CASSEGQGGGYTF.